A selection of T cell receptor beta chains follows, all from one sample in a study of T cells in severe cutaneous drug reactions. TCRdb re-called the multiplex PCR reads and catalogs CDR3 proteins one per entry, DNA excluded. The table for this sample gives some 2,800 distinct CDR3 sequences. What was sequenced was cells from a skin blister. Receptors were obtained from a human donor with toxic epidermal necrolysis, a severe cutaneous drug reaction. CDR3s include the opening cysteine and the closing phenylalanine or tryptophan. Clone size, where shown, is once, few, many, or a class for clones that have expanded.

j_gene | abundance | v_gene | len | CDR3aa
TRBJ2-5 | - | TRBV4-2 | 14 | CASSQERDQETQYF
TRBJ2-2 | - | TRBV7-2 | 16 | CASSLAYSGGTGELFF
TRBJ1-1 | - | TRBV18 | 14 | CASSPHRVFNEAFF
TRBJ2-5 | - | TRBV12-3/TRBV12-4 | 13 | CASSPSRQETQYF
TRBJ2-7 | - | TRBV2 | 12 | CASREVGYEQYF
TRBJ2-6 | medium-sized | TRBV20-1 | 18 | CSASRFFGQPSGANVLTF
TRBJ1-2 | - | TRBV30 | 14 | CAWSKEPALYGYTF
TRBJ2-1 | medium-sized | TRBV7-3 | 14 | CASSLVSLGGEQFF
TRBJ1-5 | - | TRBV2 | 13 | CASVGTMNQPQHF
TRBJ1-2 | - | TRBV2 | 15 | CASSEAIGAPYGYTF
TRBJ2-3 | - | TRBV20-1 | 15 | CSARDPGSRTDTQYF
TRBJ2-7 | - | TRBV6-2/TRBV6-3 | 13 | CASSYGNTYEQYF
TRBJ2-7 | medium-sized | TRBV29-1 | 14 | CSVEFTGPEYEQYF
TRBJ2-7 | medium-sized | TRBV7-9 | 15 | CASSPGTGSLGEQYF
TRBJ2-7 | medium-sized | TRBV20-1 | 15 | CSARDIAGGPYEQYF
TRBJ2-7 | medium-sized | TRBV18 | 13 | CASSPPHAYEQYF
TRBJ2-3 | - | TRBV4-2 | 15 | CASSQGPRQGDTQYF
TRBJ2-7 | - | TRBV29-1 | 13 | CSVARGRAYEQYF
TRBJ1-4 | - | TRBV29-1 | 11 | CSVATNEKLFF
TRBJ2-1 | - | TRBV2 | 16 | CASSEKERERGNEQFF
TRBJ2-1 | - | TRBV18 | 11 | CASSPSIEQFF
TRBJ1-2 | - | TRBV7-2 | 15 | CASSLDMGQGQGYTF
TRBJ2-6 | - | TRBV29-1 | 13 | CSAVDSGANVLTF
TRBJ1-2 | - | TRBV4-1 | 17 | CASSQDLGTGGASGYTF
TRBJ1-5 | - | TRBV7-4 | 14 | CASSLGRDEQPQHF
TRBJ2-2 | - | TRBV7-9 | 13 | CASSWLDTGELFF
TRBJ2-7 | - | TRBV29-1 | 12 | CSVENSFDEQYF
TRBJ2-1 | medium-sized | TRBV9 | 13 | CASSVNTNNEQFF
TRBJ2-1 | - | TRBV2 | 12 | CASRTTPGEQFF
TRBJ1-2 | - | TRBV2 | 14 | CASSVGTSLISYTF
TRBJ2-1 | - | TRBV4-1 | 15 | CASSPGFTGYNEQFF
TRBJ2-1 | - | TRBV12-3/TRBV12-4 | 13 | CASSLSLADEQFF
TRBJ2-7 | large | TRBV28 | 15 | CASSRGDGRRYEQYF
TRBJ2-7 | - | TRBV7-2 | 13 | CASSRLLAYEQYF
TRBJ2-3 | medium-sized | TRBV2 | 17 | CASIRVAGAQVIDTQYF
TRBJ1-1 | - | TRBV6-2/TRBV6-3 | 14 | CASSAVRVNTEAFF
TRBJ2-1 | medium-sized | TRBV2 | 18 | CASPMRDLAGGSYNEQFF
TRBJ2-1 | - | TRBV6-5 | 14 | CATIAGAVYNEQFF
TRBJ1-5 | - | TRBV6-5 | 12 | CASGGSNQPQHF
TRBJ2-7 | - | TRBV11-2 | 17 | CASRPIRKDRGTYEQYF
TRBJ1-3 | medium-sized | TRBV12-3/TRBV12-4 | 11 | CASSWDPTIYF
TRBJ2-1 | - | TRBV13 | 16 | CASSPEGTSGNFEQFF
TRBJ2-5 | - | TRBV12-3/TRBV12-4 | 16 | CASSDSNRGPGETQFF
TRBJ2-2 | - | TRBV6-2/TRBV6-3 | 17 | CASIGFQGTSNTGELFF
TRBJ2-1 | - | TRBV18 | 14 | CASSPISARNEQFF
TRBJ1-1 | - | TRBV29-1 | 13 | CSVLQGVYTEAFF
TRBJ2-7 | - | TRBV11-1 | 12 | CASRHGDYEQYF
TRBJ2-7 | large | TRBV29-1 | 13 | CSIERQGQGEQYF